The 19 T cell receptor beta chains in this list originate from one sample, sequenced in a study of blood T cell repertoires in COVID-19. Data came from immunoSEQ multiplex PCR; TCRdb stores just in-frame clones and leaves some out. The sample consists of 200,000 to 250,000 clones, about four fifths of them appearing once. Source material: peripheral blood. All receptors come from a man aged 30-40 years who had recovered from COVID-19.

The chain carries TRBV7-2 and TRBJ1-3; D might be TRBD1 (5 bases). Trimming took off 1 base at V and 4 bases at J, with 20 bases between the two ends. The length of the CDR3 is 18 residues. Looked up from germline, CDR1 is SGHTA and CDR2 is FQGNSA. As DNA, the CDR3 is TGTGCCAGCAGCTTAGACCTTGGACATACTGCGAGAGGAAACACCATATATTTT. Translated: CASSLDLGHTARGNTIYF.

The J gene is TRBJ2-7, the V gene TRBV9; 8 bases align to TRBD1. Per germline, CDR1 SGDLS and CDR2 YYNGEE. This CDR3 is built from 15 residues. V shed 0 bases, J shed 1 base, and the junction held 3 bases outside the gene matches. The CDR3 region is CASSVGWTGSYEQYF. DNA of the CDR3: TGTGCCAGCAGCGTAGGTTGGACAGGGTCCTACGAGCAGTACTTC.

This clone was seen a handful of times. Other DNA variants within this sample encode the same CDR3. This chain uses TRBV3-1 (or the pseudogene TRBV3-2) with TRBJ1-1; a weak D match, TRBD1 (6 bases). The CDR3 spans 13 residues. Looked up from germline, CDR1 is LGHDT and CDR2 is YNNKEL (reference sequence). Trimming took 2 bases from V and 5 from J, leaving 9 bases between them. The CDR3: CASSQNRDTEAFF. In DNA form, the CDR3 reads TGTGCCAGCAGCCAAAACAGGGATACTGAAGCTTTCTTT.

The chain carries TRBV5-1 and TRBJ2-1; 12 bases match TRBD2. Germline CDR1 is SGHRS and CDR2 is YFSETQ. The CDR3 has 18 amino acids. Germline trimming cut 1 base from V and 3 bases from J; bases unmatched to any gene: 8. CDR3 sequence (DNA): TGCGCCAGCAGCTTGAGGCGCCTAGCGGGGGGGTTCTACAATGAGCAGTTCTTC. Encoded protein: CASSLRRLAGGFYNEQFF.

The gene calls are TRBV2 and TRBJ2-1; D possibly corresponds to TRBD1 (5 bases). CDR3 length: 15 amino acids. The germline CDR1 and CDR2 sequences are SNHLY and FYNNEI. Trimming removed 0 bases from V and 3 bases from J, with 9 bases in between. The DNA of the CDR3 is TGTGCCAGCAGTGAAGCGCAGGGTTTCTACAATGAGCAGTTCTTC. Encoded protein: CASSEAQGFYNEQFF.

The J gene is TRBJ2-6, the V gene TRBV19; D may be TRBD2 (5 bases). Between the trimmed V and J ends, which lost 8 bases and 3 bases, there was a span of 11 bases. CDR1 and CDR2 from the germline V gene are LNHDA and SQIVND (reference sequence). CDR3 length: 14 amino acids. The CDR3 loop is CASGPRGGANVLTF. The CDR3 coding sequence is TGTGCCAGTGGCCCCCGGGGTGGGGCCAACGTCCTGACTTTC.

This clone was counted between two and nine times. The V and J genes are TRBV3-1 (or the pseudogene TRBV3-2) and TRBJ2-7; D perhaps matches TRBD1 (5 bases). The CDR3 consists of 16 residues. Trimming pared 1 base from V and 6 bases from J, leaving 19 bases between. From germline, CDR1 is LGHDT and CDR2 YNNKEL (reference sequence). The CDR3 protein is CASSQGPLQGRSEQYV. In nucleotides, the CDR3 is TGTGCCAGCAGCCAAGGCCCCCTTCAGGGCCGGAGCGAGCAGTACGTC.

The chain uses TRBV19 and TRBJ1-5, with 8 bases fitting TRBD1. Germline CDR1 and CDR2: LNHDA and SQIVND (reference sequence). This CDR3 is built from 15 residues. The V segment lost 6 bases and the J segment 5 bases; nucleotides outside the gene matches: 9. Here the CDR3 reads CASRQQGAIHQPQHF. In nucleotides, the CDR3 is TGTGCCAGTAGGCAGCAGGGGGCGATACATCAGCCCCAGCATTTT.

This sequence joins TRBV7-9 and TRBJ2-7; D unclear. There are 12 residues in the CDR3. Germline CDR1 is SEHNR and CDR2 is FQNEAQ (reference sequence). With 3 bases removed from V and 2 bases from J, the gap between germline ends came to 5 bases. The CDR3 is CASSLGTYEQYV. DNA for the CDR3: TGTGCCAGCAGCTTGGGCACCTACGAGCAGTACGTC.

The V gene is TRBV20-1, the J gene TRBJ1-2; no firm D call. Germline assignment: CDR1 DFQATT and CDR2 SNEGSKA (reference sequence). V gave up 3 bases and J gave up 2 bases, with 13 bases separating them. The CDR3 consists of 14 residues. CDR3 coding DNA: TGCAGTGCTAGTAAGGAGGGATCAAACTATGGCTACACCTTC. This sequence encodes CSASKEGSNYGYTF.

V usage is TRBV2 and J usage is TRBJ1-4; D not certain. Germline V CDR1 and CDR2: SNHLY, FYNNEI. Deletions cut 3 bases from V and 4 bases from J, with 9 bases between. The CDR3 sequence is 14 residues long. The CDR3 region is CASSEAPGNEKLFF. CDR3 nucleotides: TGTGCCAGCAGTGAGGCCCCGGGTAATGAAAAACTGTTTTTT.

This clone was recorded a few times. The V call is TRBV5-5, the J call TRBJ2-7; TRBD1 is a possible D gene (6 bases). Per germline, CDR1 SGHKS and CDR2 YYEKEE (reference sequence). The CDR3 runs 14 residues. Trimming cost V 3 bases and J 5 bases, with 15 bases left between them. As DNA, the CDR3 is TGTGCCAGCAGCTCACCTACAGGGACCCACGAGCAGTACTTC. Translation gives CASSSPTGTHEQYF.

This clone came up a few times. Distinct nucleotide sequences in the sample also encode this CDR3. Written as DNA, the CDR3 is TGTGCCAGCAGCTTACCAGGCAACTATGGCTACACCTTC. Its protein is CASSLPGNYGYTF. The rearrangement links TRBV7-9 to TRBJ1-2; D unresolved. V was cut by 2 bases and J by 2 bases, with 6 bases left in between. The CDR3 runs to 13 residues. Germline V gene data show CDR1 as SEHNR and CDR2 as FQNEAQ (reference sequence).

A note on this clone: The sample contains more than one DNA sequence encoding this CDR3. The chain combines TRBV19 with TRBJ2-3, with D perhaps TRBD2 (6 bases). Germline values: CDR1 LNHDA, CDR2 SQIVND (reference sequence). The V and J ends lost 0 bases and 0 bases respectively, with 7 bases between them. This CDR3 has 15 residues. DNA for the CDR3: TGTGCCAGTAGTATAGACGGGGGAAGCACAGATACGCAGTATTTT. As protein: CASSIDGGSTDTQYF.

The chain couples TRBV28 to TRBJ1-2, with 9 bases identical to TRBD1. The germline CDR1 and CDR2 sequences are MDHEN and SYDVKM. The ends lost 7 bases at V and 4 bases at J; junction bases unmatched: 7. The CDR3 runs 14 residues. The CDR3 DNA sequence: TGTGCCAGCAACAACAGGGGGCCGGTCTATGGCTACACCTTC. Translating it yields CASNNRGPVYGYTF.

The V gene is TRBV5-6, the J gene TRBJ1-2, with unresolved D. The CDR3 contains 14 residues. Trimming pared 0 bases from V and 0 bases from J, leaving 6 bases between. Per the germline V gene, CDR1 is SGHDT and CDR2 is YYEEEE. The CDR3 coding sequence is TGTGCCAGCAGCTTGGGCTCAGCTAACTATGGCTACACCTTC. This gives the protein CASSLGSANYGYTF.

In this sample, this clone turned up once. Other DNA sequences in the sample encode the same CDR3. This sequence joins TRBV9 and TRBJ1-2; D is unclear. The CDR3 is made up of 13 amino acids. Trimming shortened V by 2 bases and J by 2 bases, and 7 bases separated the two germline ends. Germline V lookup: CDR1 SGDLS, CDR2 YYNGEE. CDR3 DNA: TGTGCCAGCAGCGTCGAGGGAAACTATGGCTACACCTTC. The encoded protein is CASSVEGNYGYTF.

The rearrangement joins TRBV7-3 to TRBJ2-3; 7 bases fit TRBD2. The CDR3 covers 13 residues. V gave up 5 bases and J gave up 3 bases; unmatched junction bases: 2. Germline CDR1 SGHTA, CDR2 FQGTGA. The CDR3 protein is CASSRRGTDTQYF. The CDR3 nucleotides read TGTGCCAGCAGCCGGCGGGGGACAGATACGCAGTATTTT.

The chain links TRBV6-5 to TRBJ2-7; D remains ambiguous. This CDR3 region has 11 residues. Germline lookup yields CDR1 MNHEY and CDR2 SVGAGI. V lost 9 bases, J lost 2 bases, and 8 bases lay in between. CDR3 nucleotides: TGTGCCAGACCTAGAACCTACGAGCAGTACGTC. Amino acids: CARPRTYEQYV.